The 16 T cell receptor beta chains below were found in one sample sequenced in a study of spatial heterogeneity in lung cancer. Study-wide results and limits: The study found that expanded intratumoral alpha and beta TCR counts tracked tumor mutation counts.

Time point given: sample taken at primary tumor resection. TCRdb independently ran MiXCR on the 5' RACE reads; one entry per CDR3 protein. The sample lists 5,000 to 8,000 distinct CDR3 sequences; about 6.7% were seen once. These receptors lack a known antigen. The sample in question was lung tumor tissue, obtained at surgery. These receptor sequences come from a male donor with early-stage non-small cell lung cancer.

V gene TRBV10-3 combines with J gene TRBJ2-1; 8 positions match TRBD1. V lost 2 bases and J lost 0; bases outside the gene matches: 0. The CDR3 runs to 15 residues. Germline CDR1 and CDR2: ENHRY and SYGVKD. The CDR3, as DNA: TGTGCCATCAGTGAGACAGGGGGCTCCTACAATGAGCAGTTCTTC. Translating gives CAISETGGSYNEQFF.

At least ten counts were recorded for this clonotype. One junction end disagrees with the germline gene, perhaps due to a read error. V usage is TRBV30 and J usage is TRBJ1-1; possibly TRBD1 for D (5 bases). The CDR3 is made up of 16 amino acids. CDR1 GTSNPN and CDR2 SVGIG come from the germline V gene (reference sequence). The CDR3 reads CAWVLPGVVRNPEAFF. Written as DNA, the CDR3 is TGTGCCTGGGTTCTTCCGGGGGTGGTTAGGAACCCTGAAGCTTTCTTT.

This clonotype counts as medium-sized (0.01 to 0.1%). The genes are TRBV28 and TRBJ2-3; TRBD2 matches 7 bases. Losses at the gene ends were 8 bases for V and 2 bases for J; bases not matched to a gene: 1. There are 12 residues in the CDR3. Germline V lookup: CDR1 MDHEN, CDR2 SYDVKM. The CDR3 here is CASGTTTDTQYF. As DNA, the CDR3 is TGTGCCAGCGGGACTACCACAGATACGCAGTATTTT.

This clonotype was seen many times. The chain carries TRBV30 and TRBJ2-7, with D possibly TRBD2 on 7 matching bases. V lost 4 bases, J lost 5 bases, and 18 bases lay in between. Germline V lookup: CDR1 GTSNPN, CDR2 SVGIG (reference sequence). This CDR3 comprises 14 residues. The CDR3 DNA reads as TGTGCCTGGACTAAGGGGGGGGACGCCCACGAGCAGTACTTC. This translates into CAWTKGGDAHEQYF. The full variable domain, completed using reference TRBV30 and TRBJ2-7, is SQTIHQWPATLVQPVGSPLSLECTVEGTSNPNLYWYRQAAGRGLQLLFYSVGIGQISSEVPQNLSASRPQDRQFILSSKKLLLSDSGFYLCAWTKGGDAHEQYFGPGTRLTVT.

This clonotype has more than one count but fewer than ten. This rearrangement joins TRBV19 to TRBJ2-1; D is ambiguous. CDR3 length equals 13 residues. CDR1 LNHDA and CDR2 SQIVND come from the germline V gene (reference sequence). Trimming took off 7 bases at V and 5 bases at J, with 12 bases between the two ends. CDR3 DNA sequence: TGTGCCAGTAACCAAGAACCGCACAATGAGCAGTTCTTC. It specifies CASNQEPHNEQFF. The variable domain in full, with the rest retrieved from reference TRBV19 and TRBJ2-1, is DGGITQSPKYLFRKEGQNVTLSCEQNLNHDAMYWYRQDPGQGLRLIYYSQIVNDFQKGDIAEGYSVSREKKESFPLTVTSAQKNPTAFYLCASNQEPHNEQFFGPGTRLTVL.

This clonotype came up many times. The V gene is TRBV10-3, the J gene TRBJ2-1; 10 positions match TRBD1. Germline assignment: CDR1 ENHRY and CDR2 SYGVKD. V was pared by 6 bases and J by 2 bases, with 4 bases of the junction left unmatched. The CDR3 spans 15 residues. The CDR3 DNA reads TGTGCCATCAGCCAGGACAGGGGGACCTACAATGAGCAGTTCTTC. Its translation is CAISQDRGTYNEQFF.

In this sample, this clonotype is medium-sized (0.01 to 0.1%). The V call is TRBV6-5, the J call TRBJ2-7; D possibly matches TRBD1 or TRBD2 (5 bases each). V dropped 6 bases and J dropped 0 bases, with 15 bases sitting between them. CDR1 and CDR2 (germline): MNHEY, SVGAGI. This CDR3 is built from 15 residues. The chain's CDR3 is CASRGRSGSSYEQYF. In DNA, the CDR3 is TGTGCCAGCAGGGGACGTTCGGGAAGCTCCTACGAGCAGTACTTC.

This clonotype was picked up many times. V is TRBV7-2 and J is TRBJ2-2; 7 nucleotides align to TRBD1. The CDR3 is 16 residues long. Germline V gives CDR1 SGHTA, CDR2 FQGNSA. V gave up 5 bases and J gave up 1 base; unmatched junction bases: 7. CDR3: CASSVNRGRNTGELFF. The CDR3 DNA reads as TGTGCCAGCAGCGTTAACAGGGGCAGGAACACCGGGGAGCTGTTTTTT.

By share, this clonotype counts as medium-sized (0.01 to 0.1%). One end of the junction does not line up with germline, which may come from a read error. The chain combines TRBV7-2 with TRBJ2-5; D is unclear. The CDR3 consists of 14 residues. Per the germline V gene, CDR1 is SGHTA and CDR2 is FQGNSA. Here the CDR3 reads CASSLVLSQGTQYF. CDR3 in DNA: TGTGCCAGCAGCTTAGTACTATCCCAAGGGACCCAGTACTTC.

Ten or more counts support this clonotype. V usage is TRBV30 and J usage is TRBJ1-4, with unresolved D. The V end lost 2 bases, the J end lost 6 bases, and 10 bases lay between the germline ends. The CDR3 loop spans 13 amino acids. The germline V gene encodes CDR1 GTSNPN and CDR2 SVGIG (reference sequence). Written as DNA, the CDR3 is TGTGCCTGGAGTTCCCGGTGGGATGAAAAACTGTTTTTT. Residues: CAWSSRWDEKLFF.

This clonotype was seen repeatedly, ten times or more. The chain is built from TRBV10-2 and TRBJ1-5; D not certain. Trimming removed 4 bases at V and 1 base at J, with 8 bases between. CDR1 is WSHSY and CDR2 is SAAADI in the germline V gene. The CDR3 has 14 residues. The CDR3 here is CASSGGRSNQPQHF. The CDR3 coding sequence is TGCGCCAGCAGTGGTGGTAGGAGCAATCAGCCCCAGCATTTT.

Relative to its sample, this clonotype is medium-sized (0.01 to 0.1%). At one of its ends the junction is not consistent with the germline gene, which may arise from a read error. The chain is built from TRBV29-1 and TRBJ2-5, with D unresolved. CDR1 SQVTM and CDR2 ANQGSEA come from the germline V gene. The CDR3 contains 9 residues. CDR3 nucleotide sequence: TGCAGCGTGGAAGAGACCCAGTACTTC. Amino acid sequence: CSVEETQYF.

In its sample, this clonotype is large. The V gene is TRBV7-8, the J gene TRBJ2-1; 12 bases match TRBD2. There are 15 residues in the CDR3. CDR1 SGHVS and CDR2 FQNEAQ come from the germline V gene. Germline trimming cut 5 bases from V and 12 bases from J; bases unmatched to any gene: 11. The CDR3 region is CASSPQLAGGRGQFF. The CDR3 DNA reads as TGTGCCAGCAGCCCCCAGCTAGCGGGGGGGCGGGGGCAGTTCTTC.

This clonotype qualifies as medium-sized. V and J are TRBV5-1 and TRBJ2-2, with 10 bases that match TRBD2. Trimming at V came to 0 bases and at J to 1 base, leaving 0 bases not matched to a gene. CDR1 SGHRS and CDR2 YFSETQ come from the germline V gene. This CDR3 is built from 16 residues. The DNA of the CDR3 is TGCGCCAGCAGCTTGGGGACTAGCGGGAACACCGGGGAGCTGTTTTTT. This translates into CASSLGTSGNTGELFF.

This clonotype was seen ten or more times. J is TRBJ2-6 and V is TRBV20-1; no clear D. The CDR3 loop spans 16 amino acids. Trimming took 6 bases from V and 0 from J, leaving 15 bases between them. Germline V gives CDR1 DFQATT, CDR2 SNEGSKA (reference sequence). CDR3 loop: CSARRQVNSGANVLTF. In DNA, the CDR3 is TGCAGTGCCAGGCGTCAGGTCAACTCTGGGGCCAACGTCCTGACTTTC.

By its share, this clonotype is medium-sized. The rearrangement uses TRBV20-1 and TRBJ2-5; TRBD2 might be the D (6 bases). Between the trimmed V and J ends, which lost 0 bases and 1 base, there was a span of 12 bases. The CDR3 length is 15 residues. The germline V gene has CDR1 DFQATT and CDR2 SNEGSKA (reference sequence). The CDR3 spells CSARDLLGLQETQYF. CDR3 sequence (DNA): TGCAGTGCTAGAGATCTTCTGGGACTCCAAGAGACCCAGTACTTC.